The TCR beta chain under discussion was sequenced for a study of blood T cell repertoires in COVID-19. Study at large: The samples span acute and convalescent COVID-19 from the United States, Italy and Spain. T cells, B-cell-depleted T cells, or PBMCs provided the cDNA or gDNA that served as material.

The CDR3 is made up of 14 amino acids. Trimming removed 4 bases from V and 5 bases from J, with 14 bases in between. Germline V gives CDR1 LGHDT, CDR2 YNNKEL (reference sequence). In the source study's methods: Reference gene primer amplification in the assay estimated nucleated cell counts. Libraries were prepared by immunoSEQ multiplex PCR; TCRdb keeps only in-frame clonotypes and omits some of them. V and J calls and clone size follow that table, whereas D and trimming were derived from the DNA. The sample shows approximately 260,000 clones, around 83% of them seen only once. The TCR was taken from a man younger than 35 with active or convalescent COVID-19. The chain joins TRBV3-1 (or the pseudogene TRBV3-2) to TRBJ2-5, with TRBD2 as a possible D gene (6 bases). Specimen: peripheral blood. The CDR3 DNA sequence: TGTGCCAGCAGCCCGGACAACCGGGGGGAGACCCAGTACTTC. This sequence encodes CASSPDNRGETQYF.